Sequencing of this T cell receptor (beta chain) was carried out in a study of blood T cell repertoires in COVID-19. At the level of the study: The cDNA or gDNA used as material had been derived from T cells, B-cell-depleted T cells, or PBMCs.

Germline-derived CDR1 and CDR2 are SGHNT and YYREEE (reference sequence). The CDR3 length is 14 residues. Unmatched junction bases numbered 6, after V lost 4 bases and J lost 8 bases. As originally analysed: Amplifying reference gene primers gave estimates of nucleated cell counts. Assay: immunoSEQ multiplex PCR; the TCRdb copy retains only in-frame clones and omits some. D and trimming come from the DNA, and the V and J calls and clone size come from that table. The sample gives more than 15,000 clones, roughly 91% of which show up once; roughly 7.7% is in the top ten. The sequenced material came from peripheral blood. The sequence derives from a woman in her fifties or sixties with active COVID-19. The gene calls are TRBV5-4 and TRBJ1-4; 9 bases align to TRBD1. This chain's CDR3 is CASSPGQGKEKLFF. DNA of the CDR3: TGTGCCAGCAGCCCGGGACAGGGAAAAGAAAAACTGTTTTTT.